A few counts support the clone carrying this T cell receptor (beta chain). From the 5' RACE reads, TCRdb called clonotypes with MiXCR, one entry per CDR3 protein. Among a few hundred thousand distinct CDR3 sequences, 6.9% were seen once, and the ten largest hold more than 0.8%. The data belong to a study of T cells after yellow fever vaccination. The V end lost 1 base, the J end lost 0 bases, and 14 bases lay between the germline ends. The CDR3 is made up of 16 amino acids. Per germline, CDR1 DFQATT and CDR2 SNEGSKA (reference sequence). The gene calls are TRBV20-1 and TRBJ2-3; D may be TRBD1 (5 bases). The sequence was collected from a man younger than 45 who received the YFV17D yellow fever vaccine. Here the sequenced sample was CD4+ T cells sorted from PBMCs, taken 15 days after the yellow fever booster vaccination. CDR3: CSARVPGLSSTDTQYF. The CDR3 nucleotides read TGCAGTGCTAGAGTGCCAGGGCTAAGTAGCACAGATACGCAGTATTTT.